These T cell receptor beta chains were read from a single sample in a study of CD8 T cells in Susac syndrome. TCRdb processed the immunoSEQ multiplex PCR reads anew with MiXCR; each CDR3 protein has one entry. Of tens of thousands of distinct CDR3 sequences listed, 96% were seen once; the top ten hold 0.1% to 0.12%. What was sequenced was CD4+ T cells from PBMCs. The receptors derive from a human donor with multiple sclerosis. The CDR3 runs from the conserved cysteine through the conserved F or W. The D gene is left open where the match is weak.

D	J	V	CDR3	DNA
-	TRBJ2-1	TRBV7-2	CASSARNEQFF	TGTGCCAGCAGCGCCAGGAATGAGCAGTTCTTC
TRBD2	TRBJ2-2	TRBV27	CASSLALAGYTGELFF	TGTGCCAGCAGTTTAGCTCTAGCGGGGTACACCGGGGAGCTGTTTTTT
-	TRBJ2-5	TRBV5-6	CASSSLAIETQYF	TGTGCCAGCAGCTCACTAGCTATCGAGACCCAGTACTTC
TRBD1	TRBJ2-7	TRBV20-1	CSADKATGSSYEQYF	TGCAGTGCTGACAAAGCGACAGGGAGCTCCTACGAGCAGTACTTC
-	TRBJ2-6	TRBV18	CASSPGYGANVLTF	TGTGCCAGCTCACCGGGGTACGGGGCCAACGTCCTGACTTTC
-	TRBJ1-2	TRBV5-6	CASSQDGNYGYTF	TGTGCCAGCAGCCAGGACGGAAACTATGGCTACACCTTC
-	TRBJ2-2	TRBV3-1	CASSQATGNTGELFF	TGTGCCAGCAGCCAGGCTACAGGGAACACCGGGGAGCTGTTTTTT
-	TRBJ2-2	TRBV5-4	CASSFRPDTGELFF	TGTGCCAGCAGCTTTCGACCAGACACCGGGGAGCTGTTTTTT
TRBD2	TRBJ2-3	TRBV12-3/TRBV12-4	CASSAGTSFADTQYF	TGTGCCAGCAGTGCCGGGACTAGCTTTGCGGATACGCAGTATTTT
-	TRBJ2-1	TRBV18	CASSSEAGLSYNEQFF	TGTGCCAGCTCATCAGAGGCCGGATTATCCTACAATGAGCAGTTCTTC
-	TRBJ2-1	TRBV6-4	CASSQGAPYNEQFF	TGTGCCAGCAGTCAAGGGGCCCCATACAATGAGCAGTTCTTC
-	TRBJ2-5	TRBV29-1	CSVGRGNQETQYF	TGCAGCGTTGGAAGAGGGAACCAAGAGACCCAGTACTTC
-	TRBJ2-7	TRBV20-1	CSAKGSGLYEQYF	TGCAGTGCTAAAGGGTCGGGGCTCTACGAGCAGTACTTC
TRBD2	TRBJ2-2	TRBV5-1	CASSFFLAGVRTGELFF	TGCGCCAGCAGCTTTTTCCTAGCGGGGGTTCGTACCGGGGAGCTGTTTTTT
-	TRBJ1-2	TRBV20-1	CSARVAGERGGYTF	TGCAGTGCTAGAGTGGCAGGGGAGAGGGGAGGCTACACCTTC
-	TRBJ2-3	TRBV29-1	CSVSPGADTQYF	TGCAGCGTTAGTCCAGGGGCAGATACGCAGTATTTT